This T cell receptor beta chain was sequenced in a study of graft-versus-host responses after intestinal transplantation (dated by TCRdb to 2020 to 2023). With regard to the full study: Multivisceral, liver-intestinal, or isolated intestinal transplants were received by the recipients. Alloreactive clones were identified by sequencing pre-transplant mixed lymphocyte reaction products and comparing these products with unstimulated pre-transplant donor and recipient T cells. Donor T cell macrochimerism was defined as a peak of at least 4% donor T cells among recipient peripheral blood mononuclear cells. Instead of going to the commercial service, samples from a few later patients were sequenced in-house on an Illumina MiSeq and processed with MiXCR. After intestinal transplantation, graft-versus-host and host-versus-graft alloreactive T cell clones were followed in the graft, circulation and bone marrow using bulk TCR-beta CDR3 sequencing. Every recipient was given anti-thymocyte globulin induction, followed by 3 to 4 years of maintenance tacrolimus and steroids. The cohort enrolled under 25 intestinal transplant recipients including one retransplant, and 3 patients lacking pretransplant specimens were excluded. Results and caveats for the whole study, not just this receptor: GvH clones were detected in recipient bone marrow, and some of these GvH clones were observed earlier in ileal mucosa or blood, consistent with an intestinal mucosal origin. Peak levels of circulating GvH clones were associated with declines in HvG clones early after transplant. The conclusions were limited by the relatively low number and heterogeneity of the intestinal transplant patients. High GvH to HvG T cell clonal ratios were observed in the allografts of patients with donor T cell macrochimerism.

V is trimmed back by 1 base and J by 8 bases, and the junction contains 4 bases that no gene match accounts for. In the germline V gene, CDR1 corresponds to ENHRY and CDR2 to SYGVKD. There are 15 amino acids in the CDR3, from cysteine to phenylalanine inclusive. Only the CDR3 DNA is retained, 45 bases long and in frame from the first base. A note on this clone: Its antigen is still unknown. No base quality values were provided; no much bigger clone lies one nucleotide off.

Blood samples were collected up to 4 times in the first month after transplant and then at least monthly when available. Libraries came from the immunoSEQ multiplex PCR assay. For most patients, high-throughput TCR-beta CDR3 sequencing of genomic DNA was performed by Adaptive Biotechnologies. The authors' pipeline ran thus. Adaptive's ImmunoSEQ software supplied the TCR sequencing data for 15 to 20 patients, while MiXCR and VDJtools were used to process a few other patients. Because the origin of CDR3 nucleotide sequences shared between donor and recipient could not be assigned, those sequences were removed. Alloreactive clones required at least 2-fold expansion over unstimulated cells and minimum CFSE-low frequency of 0.002% (template counts) or 0.001% (read counts). Clones were considered mappable if detected in sequenced pre-transplant spleen, lymph node, or MLR CFSE-low populations of the donor or recipient. Cumulative frequency of alloreactive clones was calculated as a percentage of all sequences weighted by copy number. TCRdb re-hosts the immuneACCESS table, in-frame sequences only. Its copies lack some clones; in the studies checked, an unresolved V gene accounts for under half of them, and the cause for the rest is not known. The DNA gave D and trimming, while V, J and clone size come from that table. The sample profile shows 25,000 to 30,000 clones; 90% to 95% of them were found once. Jointly, the top ten make up around 0.54% of the sample.

The chain couples TRBV10-3 to TRBJ2-1, and 11 bases in between align with TRBD2. The sequence was obtained from a human patient who received an intestinal transplant, so some T cells may come from the graft donor. The sequences come from PBMCs, collected 18 days after transplant. The CDR3 region reads CAISELTSGADEQFF. The DNA reads as follows: TGTGCCATCAGTGAGTTGACTAGCGGGGCGGATGAGCAGTTCTTC.